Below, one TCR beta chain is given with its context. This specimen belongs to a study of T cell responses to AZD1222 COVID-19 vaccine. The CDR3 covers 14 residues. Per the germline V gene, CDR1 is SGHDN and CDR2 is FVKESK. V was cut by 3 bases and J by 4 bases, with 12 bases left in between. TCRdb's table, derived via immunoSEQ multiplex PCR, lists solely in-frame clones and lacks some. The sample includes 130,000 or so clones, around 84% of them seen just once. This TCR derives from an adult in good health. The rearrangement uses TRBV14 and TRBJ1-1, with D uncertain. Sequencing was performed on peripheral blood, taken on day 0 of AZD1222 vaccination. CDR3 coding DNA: TGTGCCAGCAGCCAGGGTAGGGTCGGCACTGAAGCTTTCTTT. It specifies CASSQGRVGTEAFF.